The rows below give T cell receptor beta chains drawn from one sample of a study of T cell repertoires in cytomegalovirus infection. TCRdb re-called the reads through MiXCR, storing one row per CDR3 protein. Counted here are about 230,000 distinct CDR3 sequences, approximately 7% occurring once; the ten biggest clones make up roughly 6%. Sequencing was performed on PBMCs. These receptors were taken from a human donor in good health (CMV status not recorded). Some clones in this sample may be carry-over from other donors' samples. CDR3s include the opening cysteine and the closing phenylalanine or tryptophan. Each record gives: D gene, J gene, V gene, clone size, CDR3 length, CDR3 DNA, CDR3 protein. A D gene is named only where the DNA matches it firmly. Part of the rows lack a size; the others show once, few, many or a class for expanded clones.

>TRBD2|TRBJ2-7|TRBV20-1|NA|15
TGCAGTGCTAGAGATGGAACTAGCGGGACCTACGAGCAGTACTTC
CSARDGTSGTYEQYF
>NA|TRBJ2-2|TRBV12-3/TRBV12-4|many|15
TGTGCCAGCAGCCTGAGCTCGGGGGACACCGGGGAGCTGTTTTTT
CASSLSSGDTGELFF
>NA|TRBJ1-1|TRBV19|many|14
TGTGCCAGTAGTATGCGGGCAGGGCACACTGAAGCTTTCTTT
CASSMRAGHTEAFF
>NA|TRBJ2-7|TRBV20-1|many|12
TGCAGTGCTATTCGTCGTATGTACGAGCAGTACTTC
CSAIRRMYEQYF
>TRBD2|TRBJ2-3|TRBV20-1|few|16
TGCAGTGCTCCTTCCCCGCCAGCGGGGTACACAGATACGCAGTATTTT
CSAPSPPAGYTDTQYF
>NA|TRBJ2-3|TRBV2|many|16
TGTGCCAGCAGTGAGTTAGGGTTAGGAATGAGAGATACGCAGTATTTT
CASSELGLGMRDTQYF
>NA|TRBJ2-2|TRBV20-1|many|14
TGCAGTGCTAGAGGACGGGGGCCGATTGGGGAGCTGTTTTTT
CSARGRGPIGELFF
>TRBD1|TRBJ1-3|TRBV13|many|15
TGTGCCAGCAGCCCAGGGGGGTCGACGCAATACACCATATATTTT
CASSPGGSTQYTIYF
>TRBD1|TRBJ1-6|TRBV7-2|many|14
TGTGCCAGCAGCTTAAAGGGGGCGGTTTCACCCCTCCACTTT
CASSLKGAVSPLHF
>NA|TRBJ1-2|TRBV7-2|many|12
TGTGCCAGCAGCTTACGGAGATATGGCTACACCTTC
CASSLRRYGYTF
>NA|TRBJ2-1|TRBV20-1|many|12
TGCAGTGCTAGAGACCCCTCACGGGGGCAGTTCTTC
CSARDPSRGQFF
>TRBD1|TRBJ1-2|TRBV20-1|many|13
TGCAGTGCGGATACCGGGACAGGGGCGTTCTACACCTTC
CSADTGTGAFYTF
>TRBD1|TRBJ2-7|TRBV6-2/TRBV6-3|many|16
TGTGCCAGCAGTTCCAGCCCCGGGACAGGCAGGATCGAGCAGTACTTC
CASSSSPGTGRIEQYF
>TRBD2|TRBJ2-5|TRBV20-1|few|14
TGCAGTGCTAGAGTGACTAGCGGCCAAGAGACCCAGTACTTC
CSARVTSGQETQYF
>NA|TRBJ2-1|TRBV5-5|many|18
TGTGCCAGCACCTTTGACATGGGTAGCGTTCGGTCCTACAATGAGCAGTTCTTC
CASTFDMGSVRSYNEQFF
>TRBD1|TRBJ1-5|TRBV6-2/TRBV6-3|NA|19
TGTGCCAGCAGTTACGATCTCCTGACAGGGGGCTGGAGCAATCAGCCCCAGCATTTT
CASSYDLLTGGWSNQPQHF
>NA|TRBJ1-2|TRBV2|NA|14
TGTGCCAGCAGACGACAGCCTACTAACTATGGCTACACCTTC
CASRRQPTNYGYTF
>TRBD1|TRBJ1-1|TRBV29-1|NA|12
TGCAGCGTTGATGCAGGGGGGACTGAAGCTTTCTTT
CSVDAGGTEAFF
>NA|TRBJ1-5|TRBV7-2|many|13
TGTGCCAGCAGCCCCGGGAACAATCAGCCCCAGCATTTT
CASSPGNNQPQHF
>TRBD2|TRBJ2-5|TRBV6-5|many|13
TGTGCCAGCAGCGCGGGGGGGCAAGAGACCCAGTACTTC
CASSAGGQETQYF
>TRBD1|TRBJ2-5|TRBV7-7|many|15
TGTGCTAGCTCGACCGGGACAGGGCGACAAGAGACCCAGTACTTC
CASSTGTGRQETQYF
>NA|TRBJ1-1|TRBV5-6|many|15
TGTGCCAGCAGCCTAAGCTCGACAGGGAACACTGAAGCTTTCTTT
CASSLSSTGNTEAFF
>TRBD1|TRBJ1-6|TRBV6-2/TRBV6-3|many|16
TGTGCCAGCAGTCTAACCTTACAGGGGGCAAATTCACCCCTCCACTTT
CASSLTLQGANSPLHF
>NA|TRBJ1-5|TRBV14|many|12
TGTGCCAGCAGCAAAGACAGGCAGCCCCAGCATTTT
CASSKDRQPQHF
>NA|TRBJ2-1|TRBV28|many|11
TGTGCCAGCAGTGGAGGAGATGAGCAGTTCTTC
CASSGGDEQFF
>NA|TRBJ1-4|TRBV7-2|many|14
TGTGCCAGCAGCCTGGCGCGGGAGAATGAAAAACTGTTTTTT
CASSLARENEKLFF
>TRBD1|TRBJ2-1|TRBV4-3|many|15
TGCGCCAGCAGCGTACGGGACAGGGGGTTGAATGAGCAGTTCTTC
CASSVRDRGLNEQFF
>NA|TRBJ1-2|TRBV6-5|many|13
TGTGCCAGCAGTTACCTCTTGGCAGGCTCACACACCTTC
CASSYLLAGSHTF
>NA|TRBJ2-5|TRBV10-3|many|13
TGTGCCATCAGTGAATTACCGCGGGAGACCCAGTACTTC
CAISELPRETQYF
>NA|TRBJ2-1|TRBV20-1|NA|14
TGCAGTTTTGGGGGGGCCGGGACATACAATGAGCAGTTCTTC
CSFGGAGTYNEQFF
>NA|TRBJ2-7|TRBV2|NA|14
TGTGCCAGCAGTCAACTCGGGCCTATCTACGAGCAGTACTTC
CASSQLGPIYEQYF
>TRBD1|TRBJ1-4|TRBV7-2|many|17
TGTGCCAGCAGCTTATGGCCCCTCGGGACAGCGACTGAAAAACTGTTTTTT
CASSLWPLGTATEKLFF
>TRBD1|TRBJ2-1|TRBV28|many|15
TGTGCCAGCAGGAAGGGACAGGACACCCACAATGAGCAGTTCTTC
CASRKGQDTHNEQFF
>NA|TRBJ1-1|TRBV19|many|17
TGTGCCAGTAGTATGTCGGCAGGTACCTTTTTCGACACTGAAGCTTTCTTT
CASSMSAGTFFDTEAFF
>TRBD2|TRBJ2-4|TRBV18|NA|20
TGTGCCAGCTCACCACCTCCGGGACTAGCGGGACTTCTAGCCAAAAACATTCAGTACTTC
CASSPPPGLAGLLAKNIQYF
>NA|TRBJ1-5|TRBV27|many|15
TGTGCCAGCAGTTCTGGAGGTACTAGCAATCAGCCCCAGCATTTT
CASSSGGTSNQPQHF
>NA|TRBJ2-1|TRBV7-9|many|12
TGTGCCAGCAGCTTAGAGACAACGGAGCAGTTCTTC
CASSLETTEQFF
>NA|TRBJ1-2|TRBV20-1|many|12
TGCAGTGCAGGTGGCAGGGAGGATGGCTACACCTTC
CSAGGREDGYTF
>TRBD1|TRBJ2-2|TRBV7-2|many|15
TGTGCCAGCAGGACCGGGACAGGTTACACCGGGGAGCTGTTTTTT
CASRTGTGYTGELFF
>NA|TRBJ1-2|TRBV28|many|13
TGTGCCAGCAGTTTACCTCCACATGGGGGCTACACCTTC
CASSLPPHGGYTF
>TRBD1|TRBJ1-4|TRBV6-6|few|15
TGTGCCAGCACCAGGACAGGGAATGGTAATGAAAAACTGTTTTTT
CASTRTGNGNEKLFF
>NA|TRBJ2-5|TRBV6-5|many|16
TGTGCCAGCAGTTCCAGGGGGGACTGGATACAAGAGACCCAGTACTTC
CASSSRGDWIQETQYF
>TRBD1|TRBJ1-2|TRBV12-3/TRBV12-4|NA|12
TGTGCCAGCATCTCGGACAGGGATGGCTACACCTTC
CASISDRDGYTF
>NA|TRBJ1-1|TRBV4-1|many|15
TGCGCCAGCAGCCAATACCGGGACGGGAACACTGAAGCTTTCTTT
CASSQYRDGNTEAFF
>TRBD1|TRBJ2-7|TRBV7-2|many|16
TGTGCCAGCAGCCAACCACGGGACAGGTTTTTCTACGAGCAGTACTTC
CASSQPRDRFFYEQYF
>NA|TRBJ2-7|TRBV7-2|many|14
TGTGCCAGCAGCTTAGAGAGGGGCGCCTACGAGCAGTACTTC
CASSLERGAYEQYF
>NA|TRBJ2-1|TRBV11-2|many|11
TGTGCCAGCATCAATCAGCGAGGCCTGTTCTTC
CASINQRGLFF
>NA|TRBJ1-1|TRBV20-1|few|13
TGCAGTGCTAGCGGGGACCCGAACACTGAAGCTTTCTTT
CSASGDPNTEAFF
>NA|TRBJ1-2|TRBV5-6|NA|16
TGTGCCAGCAGCTTGGCTTCTGGACAGATCTACTATGGCTACACCTTC
CASSLASGQIYYGYTF
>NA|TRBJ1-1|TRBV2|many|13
TGTGCCAGCAGCTGGGGGGTTGACACTGAAGCTTTCTTT
CASSWGVDTEAFF
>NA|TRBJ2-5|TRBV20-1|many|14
TGCAGTGCCCCGCGGCCAGGGGACCAAGAGACCCAGTACTTC
CSAPRPGDQETQYF
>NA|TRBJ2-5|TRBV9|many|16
TGTGCCAGCAGCCCAGAGGGCAGTTTTTACCAAGAGACCCAGTACTTC
CASSPEGSFYQETQYF